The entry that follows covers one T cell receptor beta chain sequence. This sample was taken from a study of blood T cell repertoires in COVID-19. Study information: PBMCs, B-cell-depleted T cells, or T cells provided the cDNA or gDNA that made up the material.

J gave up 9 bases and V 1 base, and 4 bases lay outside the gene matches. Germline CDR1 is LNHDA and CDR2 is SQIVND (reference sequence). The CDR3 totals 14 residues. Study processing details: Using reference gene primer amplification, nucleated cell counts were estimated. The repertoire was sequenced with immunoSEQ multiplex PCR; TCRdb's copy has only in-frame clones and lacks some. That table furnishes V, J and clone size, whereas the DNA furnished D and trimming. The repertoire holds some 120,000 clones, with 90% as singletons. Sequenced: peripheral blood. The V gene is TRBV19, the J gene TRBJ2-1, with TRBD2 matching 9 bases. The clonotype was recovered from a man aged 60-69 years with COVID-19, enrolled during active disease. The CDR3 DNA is TGTGCCAGTAGTATAGGGACTAGCGATCTTGAGCAGTTCTTC. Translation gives CASSIGTSDLEQFF.